Below are 8 T cell receptor beta chains sequenced from a single sample in a study of blood T cell repertoires in COVID-19. Libraries were prepared by immunoSEQ multiplex PCR; TCRdb keeps only in-frame clonotypes and omits some of them. The sample shows some 110,000 clones, 70% to 90% of them seen only once. Sequenced material: peripheral blood. These receptors were taken from a man in his forties with acute or convalescent COVID-19.

The chain carries TRBV7-3 and TRBJ2-1, with 14 bases lining up with TRBD2. In germline, CDR1 is SGHTA, CDR2 FQGTGA. The CDR3 has 15 residues. Losses at the gene ends were 5 bases for V and 9 bases for J; bases not matched to a gene: 6. Written as DNA, the CDR3 is TGTGCCAGCAGCCCCCGACTAGCGGGAGGGGGTGAGCAGTTCTTC. Translating it yields CASSPRLAGGGEQFF.

This clone was detected a few times. The chain combines TRBV28 with TRBJ1-4; 8 bases map to TRBD1. Unmatched junction bases numbered 10, after V lost 5 bases and J lost 8 bases. Germline CDR1 reads MDHEN; CDR2 reads SYDVKM. This CDR3 is 15 amino acids long. CDR3 DNA sequence: TGTGCCAGCAGTCCCCTGACAGGGGAGGGGGAAAAACTGTTTTTT. It is translated as CASSPLTGEGEKLFF. The entire variable domain, with the rest obtained from reference TRBV28 and TRBJ1-4, is as follows: DVKVTQSSRYLVKRTGEKVFLECVQDMDHENMFWYRQDPGLGLRLIYFSYDVKMKEKGDIPEGYSVSREKKERFSLILESASTNQTSMYLCASSPLTGEGEKLFFGSGTQLSVL.

This rearrangement joins TRBV19 to TRBJ2-1; TRBD2 matches 8 bases. Per germline, CDR1 LNHDA and CDR2 SQIVND (reference sequence). Trimming removed 3 bases from V and 4 bases from J; junction bases left unmatched: 5. The CDR3 has 15 residues. The CDR3 reads CASSIPREGYNEQFF. CDR3 sequence (DNA): TGTGCCAGTAGTATTCCCCGGGAGGGGTACAATGAGCAGTTCTTC.

This clone was counted between two and nine times. V is TRBV6-4 and J is TRBJ1-1; the D is unclear. V shed 4 bases and J shed 0 bases, with 6 bases lying between them. Per germline, CDR1 MRHNA and CDR2 SNTAGT. The CDR3 is 13 amino acids. The CDR3, as DNA: TGTGCCAGCAGTGTCGAGATGAACACTGAAGCTTTCTTT. It codes for CASSVEMNTEAFF.

V is TRBV9 and J is TRBJ2-3; 11 bases line up with TRBD2. Germline V gives CDR1 SGDLS, CDR2 YYNGEE. The V gene end was trimmed by 5 bases and the J gene end by 7 bases; junction bases not matched to a gene: 9. CDR3 length: 15 amino acids. The CDR3 region is CASSLGTSGTHTQYF. The CDR3 DNA reads TGTGCCAGCAGTCTCGGGACTAGCGGAACACATACGCAGTATTTT.

The V call is TRBV7-6, the J call TRBJ1-1; 7 bases agree with TRBD1. Germline V CDR1 and CDR2: SGHVS, FNYEAQ. The J segment lost 4 bases and the V segment lost 5 bases, leaving 4 bases of the junction unmatched. The CDR3 is 13 residues long. CDR3 nucleotides: TGTGCCAGCAGCCTGCAGGGGGGCACTGAAGCTTTCTTT. Protein: CASSLQGGTEAFF.

The CDR3 sequence: CASSSLRPSGQDHEQFF. As DNA, the CDR3 is TGTGCCAGCAGTAGCTTAAGGCCTAGCGGGCAGGATCATGAGCAGTTCTTC. J is TRBJ2-1 and V is TRBV7-8; 8 bases are shared with TRBD2. Per the germline V gene, CDR1 is SGHVS and CDR2 is FQNEAQ. CDR3 length equals 17 residues. Unmatched junction bases numbered 18, after V lost 6 bases and J lost 8 bases.

The chain is built from TRBV10-2 and TRBJ2-4; TRBD1 matches 7 bases. The CDR3 is made up of 16 amino acids. CDR1 is WSHSY and CDR2 is SAAADI in the germline V gene. After removal of 6 bases from V and 1 base from J, the junction contained 9 bases not matched to a gene. CDR3 in amino acids: CASSLTGPGAKNIQYF. The CDR3 nucleotides read TGCGCCAGCAGCTTGACAGGGCCCGGGGCCAAAAACATTCAGTACTTC.